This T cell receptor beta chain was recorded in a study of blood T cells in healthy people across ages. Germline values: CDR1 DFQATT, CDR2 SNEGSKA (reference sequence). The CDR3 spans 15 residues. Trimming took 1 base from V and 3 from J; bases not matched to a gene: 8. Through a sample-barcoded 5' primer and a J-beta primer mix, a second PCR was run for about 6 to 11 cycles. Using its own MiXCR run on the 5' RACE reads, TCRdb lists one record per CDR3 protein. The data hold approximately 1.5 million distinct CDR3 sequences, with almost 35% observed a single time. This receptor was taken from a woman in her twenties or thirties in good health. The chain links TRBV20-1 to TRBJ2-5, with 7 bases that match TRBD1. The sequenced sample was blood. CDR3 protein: CSARGIGGRKETQYF. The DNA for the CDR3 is TGCAGTGCTAGAGGAATAGGGGGCCGGAAAGAGACCCAGTACTTC.